This T cell receptor beta chain was sequenced for a study of T cells after posttransplantation cyclophosphamide. Treatment was busulfan-fludarabine conditioning, a marrow graft, and cyclophosphamide on days +3 and +4. TCRdb's table, derived via immunoSEQ multiplex PCR, lists solely in-frame clones and lacks some. Altogether around 8,000 clones were found in the sample, and no singletons occur. This clone was seen ten or more times. Germline and junction disagree at one end, which may indicate a read error. The source was PBMCs, collected after an allogeneic stem cell transplant with post-transplant cyclophosphamide. This sequence was found in a male patient aged 30 to 40 who received an allogeneic stem cell transplant from an unrelated donor, was CMV-positive, and had acute and chronic GVHD. Some of these T cells may belong to the graft donor.

CDR3 bases: TGTGCCAGGTCCTCCGGGACAGGGATGAACGCTGAAGCTTTCTTT. Residues: CARSSGTGMNAEAFF. This chain uses TRBV6-8 with TRBJ1-1; 9 nucleotides match TRBD1. CDR1 is MNHGY and CDR2 is SAAAGT in the germline V gene. There are 15 residues in the CDR3.